A single T cell receptor beta chain is shown here with its context. The antigen is undetermined. These data originate in a study of cytomegalovirus exposure and HLA in healthy donors. Study results and caveats: Clonal expansion was found to be greater in HLA-associated TCR beta chains than in equally common others in a later analysis.

Germline V gene data show CDR1 as MNHNY and CDR2 as SVGAGI (reference sequence). V lost 4 bases to trimming and J lost 8 bases, with 20 bases between them. This CDR3 has 16 residues. The PCR had 60 Vbeta and 13 Jbeta primers. Original methodology: A follow-up analysis tallied around 80 million unique TCR beta chains, about 10 million shared. This table comes from immunoSEQ multiplex PCR, and its TCRdb copy is limited to in-frame clones, with some not included. The DNA was the basis for D and trimming; V, J and clone size are from that table. Of just over 150,000 clones in the sample, around 76% are singletons; the top ten hold roughly 1.9%. Those who donated were healthy bone marrow donors. Whereas donors were nominally healthy upon sampling, unrecorded immune exposures were probable.

The gene calls are TRBV6-6 and TRBJ1-4, with a weak D call TRBD1 (6 bases). The sample taken for sequencing was PBMCs. This receptor was taken from a female donor in good health and CMV-seronegative. This chain's CDR3 is CASSSPGSGGGEKLFF. In nucleotides, the CDR3 is TGTGCCAGCAGTTCCCCAGGATCGGGAGGGGGAGAAAAACTGTTTTTT.